The rows below give T cell receptor beta chains drawn from one sample of a study of metastatic and nonmetastatic thyroid tumors. Using MiXCR, TCRdb re-called clones from the PCR reads. The repertoire holds about 24,000 clones, with around 26% as singletons. Material for sequencing was blood. Receptors originate from a male donor with papillary thyroid cancer or a benign thyroid nodule (not recorded which). Some clones in this sample may be carry-over from other donors' samples. Both conserved end residues are part of each CDR3. Each record gives: CDR3 protein, V gene, J gene, D gene. D genes are given only for firm matches.

CDR3aa: CASSDEEVGFVGGRGREKLFF; v_gene: TRBV3-1; j_gene: TRBJ1-4; d_gene: -
CDR3aa: CSAREPVRDEQYF; v_gene: TRBV20-1; j_gene: TRBJ2-7; d_gene: -
CDR3aa: CASSIKGTSYNEQFF; v_gene: TRBV19; j_gene: TRBJ2-1; d_gene: -
CDR3aa: CSVFTGGVLHF; v_gene: TRBV29-1; j_gene: TRBJ1-6; d_gene: -
CDR3aa: CASCSSGTTRYEQYF; v_gene: TRBV28; j_gene: TRBJ2-7; d_gene: TRBD2
CDR3aa: CASRTWGTDNSPLHF; v_gene: TRBV27; j_gene: TRBJ1-6; d_gene: TRBD1
CDR3aa: CAWSVEREQFF; v_gene: TRBV30; j_gene: TRBJ2-1; d_gene: -
CDR3aa: CATSATSGTHNEQFF; v_gene: TRBV24-1; j_gene: TRBJ2-1; d_gene: TRBD2
CDR3aa: CASSLNRGGYYEQYF; v_gene: TRBV5-1; j_gene: TRBJ2-7; d_gene: -
CDR3aa: CASSLQGSRGGTEAFF; v_gene: TRBV5-1; j_gene: TRBJ1-1; d_gene: -
CDR3aa: CASSLPYYGYTF; v_gene: TRBV6-1; j_gene: TRBJ1-2; d_gene: -
CDR3aa: CASSYGRESWVPEPYEQYF; v_gene: TRBV18; j_gene: TRBJ2-7; d_gene: -
CDR3aa: CASIPGTGGGVEQYF; v_gene: TRBV6-1; j_gene: TRBJ2-7; d_gene: TRBD1
CDR3aa: CASSSGLAGSTDTQYF; v_gene: TRBV5-1; j_gene: TRBJ2-3; d_gene: TRBD2
CDR3aa: CASSYKPGLASEQYF; v_gene: TRBV6-6; j_gene: TRBJ2-7; d_gene: TRBD2
CDR3aa: CASRKFARNTGELFF; v_gene: TRBV19; j_gene: TRBJ2-2; d_gene: -
CDR3aa: CASSPPDRYTEAFF; v_gene: TRBV13; j_gene: TRBJ1-1; d_gene: -
CDR3aa: CASSSGTANEKLFF; v_gene: TRBV7-9; j_gene: TRBJ1-4; d_gene: TRBD1
CDR3aa: CASRSLGRGYLNEQFF; v_gene: TRBV28; j_gene: TRBJ2-1; d_gene: TRBD2
CDR3aa: CASSNRETGVSYEQYF; v_gene: TRBV4-1; j_gene: TRBJ2-7; d_gene: TRBD1
CDR3aa: CASSRQGDGELFF; v_gene: TRBV6-1; j_gene: TRBJ2-2; d_gene: TRBD1
CDR3aa: CASRTGLSVANVLTF; v_gene: TRBV6-1; j_gene: TRBJ2-6; d_gene: -
CDR3aa: CASSYKPTYEQYF; v_gene: TRBV27; j_gene: TRBJ2-7; d_gene: -
CDR3aa: CSAMVGGKETMYF; v_gene: TRBV20-1; j_gene: TRBJ2-5; d_gene: -
CDR3aa: CSAPGQGSEQYF; v_gene: TRBV20-1; j_gene: TRBJ2-7; d_gene: TRBD1
CDR3aa: CSARNSGGSETQYF; v_gene: TRBV20-1; j_gene: TRBJ2-5; d_gene: TRBD2
CDR3aa: CASSSSTRGSNQPQHF; v_gene: TRBV19; j_gene: TRBJ1-5; d_gene: -
CDR3aa: CASSLGHSCPLNDQFF; v_gene: TRBV5-1; j_gene: TRBJ2-1; d_gene: -
CDR3aa: CASSRGSSAGVYEQYF; v_gene: TRBV18; j_gene: TRBJ2-7; d_gene: TRBD2